The 21 T cell receptor beta chains presented below share a single source sample, sequenced in a study of blood T cell repertoires in COVID-19. Only in-frame clones appear in the TCRdb table, and some are missing; sequencing was by immunoSEQ multiplex PCR. The table includes tens of thousands of clones, 80% to 95% detected once. Source material: peripheral blood. These receptor sequences come from a male donor with active COVID-19.

This chain uses TRBV5-4 with TRBJ1-3, with 7 bases that match TRBD1. Germline V gives CDR1 SGHNT, CDR2 YYREEE (reference sequence). The junction had 10 bases not matched to a gene; V was cut back by 4 bases and J by 6 bases. This CDR3 is built from 15 residues. For the CDR3, the DNA is TGTGCCAGCAGCGAGGCCACAGGGGTTGCAAACACCATATATTTT. Translation: CASSEATGVANTIYF.

The rearrangement joins TRBV6-2 or TRBV6-3 to TRBJ1-1, with D uncertain. V was cut by 4 bases and J by 10 bases, with 13 bases left in between. This CDR3 contains 12 residues. Per the germline V gene, CDR1 is MNHEY and CDR2 is SVGEGT. The CDR3 loop reads CASSSTFRGAFF. CDR3 sequence (DNA): TGTGCCAGCAGTTCTACCTTTCGGGGAGCTTTCTTT.

The gene calls are TRBV18 and TRBJ1-6, with D hard to call. In germline, CDR1 is KGHSH, CDR2 LQKENI. This CDR3 contains 15 residues. Trimming removed 2 bases from V and 7 bases from J, with 12 bases in between. CDR3 in amino acids: CASSPYKMGNSPLHF. The CDR3 region has the DNA TGTGCCAGCTCACCATATAAGATGGGCAATTCACCCCTCCACTTT.

The rearrangement links TRBV27 to TRBJ1-6, with unresolved D. This CDR3 is 14 amino acids long. V gave up 3 bases and J gave up 8 bases, with 11 bases separating them. Germline CDR1 and CDR2: MNHEY and SMNVEV (reference sequence). The CDR3 loop is CASSLKGGDSPLHF. CDR3 nucleotide sequence: TGTGCCAGCAGTTTGAAGGGCGGGGATTCACCCCTCCACTTT.

V usage is TRBV9 and J usage is TRBJ2-3, with 10 bases that match TRBD2. CDR1 and CDR2 from the germline V gene are SGDLS and YYNGEE. The CDR3 is 18 residues long. Trimming removed 0 bases from V and 1 base from J; junction bases left unmatched: 8. CDR3 bases: TGTGCCAGCAGCGTAGGATCAGCGGGGGGGGCACGCACAGATACGCAGTATTTT. Translated, it gives CASSVGSAGGARTDTQYF.

This clone was seen just once. This chain links TRBV6-5 with TRBJ1-4; D may be TRBD1 (6 bases). This CDR3 contains 15 residues. Germline V lookup: CDR1 MNHEY, CDR2 SVGAGI. V lost 0 bases and J lost 7, with 12 bases in between. CDR3 nucleotide sequence: TGTGCCAGCAGTTACTCAGGGGGTTCTGGTGAAAAACTGTTTTTT. As protein: CASSYSGGSGEKLFF.

V gene TRBV6-1 combines with J gene TRBJ1-5; D is undetermined. The CDR3 sequence is 15 residues long. Germline V gives CDR1 MNHNS, CDR2 SASEGT. V was pared by 1 base and J by 3 bases, with 10 bases between. The CDR3 is CASSEVAPYNQPQHF. The CDR3 DNA sequence: TGTGCCAGCAGTGAAGTGGCTCCGTACAATCAGCCCCAGCATTTT.

The V gene is TRBV4-3, the J gene TRBJ2-3; TRBD2 might be the D (5 bases). The CDR3 extends over 16 amino acids. Germline V CDR1 and CDR2: LGHNA, YSLEER. Trimming removed 4 bases at V and 0 bases at J, with 14 bases between. The CDR3 bases are TGCGCCAGCAGCCTGGTGGGCGCGGGTAGCACAGATACGCAGTATTTT. It encodes CASSLVGAGSTDTQYF.

The chain recombines TRBV6-5 with TRBJ2-4; D ambiguous. The V and J ends lost 6 bases and 10 bases respectively, with 19 bases between them. There are 14 residues in the CDR3. CDR1 MNHEY and CDR2 SVGAGI come from the germline V gene. CDR3 sequence reads: CASSSTVIPGIQYF. CDR3 DNA: TGTGCCAGCAGCTCTACTGTAATCCCGGGTATTCAGTACTTC.

The chain links TRBV20-1 to TRBJ2-7; possibly TRBD1 for D (5 bases). Germline V gene data show CDR1 as DFQATT and CDR2 as SNEGSKA (reference sequence). The CDR3 is 12 residues long. Trimming removed 3 bases from V and 2 bases from J, with 8 bases in between. CDR3 nucleotides: TGCAGTGCTAGTGCAGGGACCTACGAGCAGTACTTC. As protein: CSASAGTYEQYF.

A single count supports this clone. Relative to the germline gene, one junction end is altered; a read error may explain this. The chain couples TRBV13 to TRBJ2-3, with TRBD2 matching over 11 bases. Germline CDR1 PRHDT, CDR2 FYEKMQ (reference sequence). The CDR3 loop spans 12 amino acids. CDR3 residues: CASSQPGLAVQF. In DNA, the CDR3 is TGTGCCAGCAGCCAACCGGGACTAGCGGTTCAGTTT.

This clone was detected once. The chain joins TRBV15 to TRBJ1-5; D gene uncertain. The CDR3 is 14 residues long. Deletions cut 4 bases from V and 7 bases from J, with 14 bases between. Per the germline V gene, CDR1 is LNHNV and CDR2 is YYDKDF (reference sequence). The CDR3 loop reads CATSIERGGQPQHF. The DNA for the CDR3 is TGTGCCACCAGCATAGAGCGTGGAGGGCAGCCCCAGCATTTT.

The V call is TRBV7-2, the J call TRBJ1-1; D might be TRBD1 (6 bases). This CDR3 has 14 residues. V shed 3 bases and J shed 10 bases, with 18 bases lying between them. CDR1 is SGHTA, CDR2 FQGNSA, per germline. CDR3 protein: CASSFKTGGAAAFF. CDR3 sequence (DNA): TGTGCCAGCAGCTTTAAGACGGGGGGGGCTGCAGCTTTCTTT. Together with reference TRBV7-2 and TRBJ1-1, the CDR3 gives the full variable domain: GAGVSQSPSNKVTEKGKDVELRCDPISGHTALYWYRQSLGQGLEFLIYFQGNSAPDKSGLPSDRFSAERTGGSVSTLTIQRTQQEDSAVYLCASSFKTGGAAAFFGQGTRLTVV.

The gene calls are TRBV9 and TRBJ1-1; D remains unclear. With 0 bases removed from V and 5 bases from J, the gap between germline ends came to 17 bases. The CDR3 consists of 16 residues. Germline loops: CDR1 SGDLS, CDR2 YYNGEE. The chain's CDR3 is CASSVDRWSGSTEAFF. The CDR3 bases are TGTGCCAGCAGCGTAGATCGATGGTCGGGGTCGACTGAAGCTTTCTTT.

V is TRBV11-3 and J is TRBJ1-1; TRBD1 matches at 10 bases. Germline V gene lookup returns CDR1 SGHNT and CDR2 YENEEA. This CDR3 comprises 15 residues. J gave up 3 bases and V 5 bases, and 6 bases lay outside the gene matches. CDR3 sequence reads: CASSTGQGYDTEAFF. The CDR3 nucleotides are TGTGCCAGCAGCACGGGACAGGGGTATGACACTGAAGCTTTCTTT.

This clone was seen once. The chain is built from TRBV7-2 and TRBJ1-4; no firm D call. CDR3 size: 15 residues. Germline lookup yields CDR1 SGHTA and CDR2 FQGNSA. Trimming removed 5 bases from V and 5 bases from J, with 15 bases in between. The CDR3 DNA sequence: TGTGCCAGCAGCCGCGACTTGGGTCTGAATGAAAAACTGTTTTTT. It specifies CASSRDLGLNEKLFF.

The J gene is TRBJ1-1, the V gene TRBV27; 9 positions agree with TRBD1. From germline, CDR1 is MNHEY and CDR2 SMNVEV (reference sequence). CDR3 length: 15 residues. The J segment lost 1 base and the V segment lost 2 bases, leaving 2 bases of the junction unmatched. In DNA form, the CDR3 reads TGTGCCAGCAGTTTACGGACAGGGGAGAACACTGAAGCTTTCTTT. Translating gives CASSLRTGENTEAFF.

The chain has TRBV4-1 and TRBJ1-1; D remains unclear. CDR3 length equals 15 residues. The V gene's germline CDR1 is MGHRA and CDR2 YSYEKL. Between the trimmed V and J ends, which lost 0 bases and 3 bases, there was a span of 11 bases. In DNA form, the CDR3 reads TGCGCCAGCAGCCAAGATAGTAGCGGATACACTGAAGCTTTCTTT. Translated, it gives CASSQDSSGYTEAFF.

This chain joins TRBV19 and TRBJ1-1; TRBD1 matches 7 bases. The V gene's germline CDR1 is LNHDA and CDR2 SQIVND (reference sequence). Trimming cost V 5 bases and J 8 bases; bases outside gene matches: 11. The length of the CDR3 is 14 residues. The CDR3: CASSSFDRVGEAFF. As DNA, the CDR3 is TGTGCCAGTAGTTCCTTTGACAGGGTGGGCGAAGCTTTCTTT.

The J gene is TRBJ2-2, the V gene TRBV4-3, with 10 bases that match TRBD1. CDR3 length equals 17 residues. J lost 1 base, V lost 0 bases, and 2 bases had no gene match. Germline values: CDR1 LGHNA, CDR2 YSLEER. The CDR3 nucleotides are TGCGCCAGCAGCCAAGAGGGGACAGGGGTGAACACCGGGGAGCTGTTTTTT. This sequence encodes CASSQEGTGVNTGELFF.

DNA of the CDR3: TGCAGTGCTAGTATCAGGGTGCACCAAGAGACCCAGTACTTC. Translation: CSASIRVHQETQYF. The chain couples TRBV20-1 to TRBJ2-5; possibly TRBD1 for D (5 bases). Trimming stripped 3 bases from V and 0 bases from J, with 11 bases between. CDR1 and CDR2 (germline): DFQATT, SNEGSKA (reference sequence). This CDR3 is built from 14 residues.